This T cell receptor (beta chain) was retrieved from a study of shared clonotypes between healthy human individuals (dated by TCRdb to between 2020 and 2021). For the wider study: The cohort included a few men and two women between 18 and 49 years of age. Different laboratories and diverse techniques were used to prepare libraries and sequence TCR repertoires, to increase sequencing depth and limit assay-specific biases. Per donor, three plates each were used for CD4 naive and CD4 memory, two for CD8 naive, and one for CD8 memory. Each donor's leukapheresis produced roughly between roughly 0.85 and 9.5 billion PBMCs. To estimate repertoire size and how much clonotypes are shared between individuals, the study performed deep sequencing of blood TCR repertoires from 4 to 6 healthy adults. Here is what the overall study found, with its caveats: Across a handful of donors, about 4.5% of naive CD4, around 3.5% of naive CD8, around 2.5% of memory CD4, and approximately 0.4% of memory CD8 clonotypes were shared. Based on pairwise subsampling, the degree of clonotype sharing among donors was expected to be affected by sequencing depth. Compared with non-shared clonotypes, the clonotypes found in all four sorted-subset donors had higher generation probabilities. Rarefaction of sorted-subset datasets indicated incomplete sequencing despite the large sequencing depth. Larger estimated clonotype richness was generally found for naive subsets than for memory subsets. Only blood was sampled, and tissue TCR repertoires likely differ from those in blood. Because the study included only a small number of donors, the genetic and exposure-history diversity represented was limited.

Using the deep immunoSEQ assay, TCR CDR3 regions were amplified from genomic DNA by multiplex PCR. For each cell subset, the extracted genomic DNA was distributed evenly across all wells of several immunoSEQ 96-well plates, and each plate served as one replicate. For sorted subsets, each replicate PCR was loaded with about 0.2 ug genomic DNA, equivalent to 30,000 or so T cell genomes. Purified libraries were quantified with a Qubit 3.0 fluorometer, sized on a Bioanalyzer 2100, and re-quantified with the KAPA Library Quantification kit. A separate single-read 150-cycle Illumina NextSeq 550 flow cell was used to sequence each immunoSEQ 96-well plate. In the authors' own workflow: The immunoSEQ output contained only junctional sequences without quality scores, so filtering could not match that applied to full-length reads. Sequences were annotated with PyIR, a Python wrapper for IgBLAST v1.9, and V/J genes and CDR3 were assigned using IMGT germline references. Reads were filtered out if the reads had weak V/J assignments (E-value above 1e-6), no CDR3, stop codons, out-of-frame junctions, or ambiguous translated residues. V3J clonotypes were defined by identical inferred V gene, J gene, and CDR3 amino acid sequence. To compute the percentage overlap between repertoires, the number of shared unique clonotypes was divided by the size of the smaller repertoire. Three approaches were used to assess repertoire richness: RTK rarefaction, the Chao1 estimator, and Recon v2.1 estimates of unobserved clonotypes. Generation probabilities were computed with OLGA for all TCRbeta clonotypes obtained by the gDNA method from a handful of donors. TCRdb's version of the immuneACCESS table is confined to in-frame rearrangements and falls short of the full clone set. An unresolved V gene accounts for under half of the shortfall where checked; the remainder is of unknown origin. The V and J calls and clone size are taken from that table; D and trimming were inferred from the DNA. The sample yields roughly 1 million clones; under 80% were counted once. Jointly, the top ten make up about 1.5% of the sample.

As regards this clone: It lacks a known antigen. Base quality data are lacking; no much larger clone is found one base away.

The donors were healthy, HIV-negative adults who had no recently reported acute infections or vaccinations. Only Caucasian adults living in Nashville, Tennessee, USA were represented among the donors. CD4+ T cells were enriched by magnetic negative selection; naive cells were then positively selected on CD45RA, and the negative fraction formed the memory subset. Blood was collected by leukapheresis, and PBMCs were isolated by Ficoll-Histopaque density gradient centrifugation and then cryopreserved in liquid nitrogen vapor phase. Analytical flow cytometry was used to check the purity and quantity of each magnetically sorted T cell population. From each sorted fraction, genomic DNA was isolated and quantified by UV absorbance on a Nanodrop 2000c. CDR3 length: 16 amino acids, cysteine to phenylalanine. Just the 48-base CDR3 DNA is kept, in frame starting at base 1.

Input material: memory CD4+ T cells sorted from blood. The cell subset or site label of this sample denotes: CD45RA-negative fraction. The sequence is built from TRBV21-1 and TRBJ2-1; the D call TRBD2 from the table was never checked on the DNA. TRBV21-1 is described as a pseudogene. The TCR sequence derives from a man between 18 and 29 years old in good health. The CDR3 reads as follows: CASSKTSGARYNEQFF. The DNA sequence is given as TGTGCCAGCAGCAAGACTAGCGGAGCGAGGTACAATGAGCAGTTCTTC.